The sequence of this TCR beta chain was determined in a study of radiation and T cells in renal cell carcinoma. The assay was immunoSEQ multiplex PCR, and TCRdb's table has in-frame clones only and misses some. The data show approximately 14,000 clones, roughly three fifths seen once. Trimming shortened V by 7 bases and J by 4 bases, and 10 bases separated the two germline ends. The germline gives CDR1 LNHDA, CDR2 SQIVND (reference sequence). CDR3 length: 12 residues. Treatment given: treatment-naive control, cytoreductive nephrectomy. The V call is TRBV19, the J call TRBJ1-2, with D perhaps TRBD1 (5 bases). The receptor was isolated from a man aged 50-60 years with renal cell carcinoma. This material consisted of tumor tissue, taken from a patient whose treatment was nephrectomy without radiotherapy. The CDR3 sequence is CASTRGGYGYTF. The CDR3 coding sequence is TGTGCCAGTACCCGGGGCGGCTATGGCTACACCTTC.